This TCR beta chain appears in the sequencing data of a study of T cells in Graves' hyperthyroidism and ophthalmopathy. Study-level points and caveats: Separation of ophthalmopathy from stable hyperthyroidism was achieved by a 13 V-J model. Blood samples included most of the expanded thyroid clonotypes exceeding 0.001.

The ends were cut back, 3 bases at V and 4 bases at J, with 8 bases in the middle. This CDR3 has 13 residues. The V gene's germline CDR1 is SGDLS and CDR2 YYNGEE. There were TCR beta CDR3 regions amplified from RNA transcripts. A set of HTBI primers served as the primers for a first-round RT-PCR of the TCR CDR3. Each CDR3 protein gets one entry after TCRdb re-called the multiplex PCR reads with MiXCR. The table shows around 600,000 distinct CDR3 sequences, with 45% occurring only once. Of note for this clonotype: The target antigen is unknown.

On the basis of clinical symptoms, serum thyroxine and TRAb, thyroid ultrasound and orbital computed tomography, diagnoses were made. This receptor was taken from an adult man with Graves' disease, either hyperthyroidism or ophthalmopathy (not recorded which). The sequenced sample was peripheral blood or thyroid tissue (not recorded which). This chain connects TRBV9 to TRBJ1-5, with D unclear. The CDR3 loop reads CASSERDNQPQHF. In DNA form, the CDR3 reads TGTGCCAGCAGCGAGAGGGATAATCAGCCCCAGCATTTT.